This TCR beta chain was identified in a study of shared clonotypes between healthy human individuals. About the research overall: Aged 18 to 49, the donors were a couple of women and a few men. Findings and limits, study-wide: Expectations were that clonotype sharing among donors would be affected by sequencing depth.

A few counts support this clone. No antigen is known for it. Profiled with immunoSEQ multiplex PCR; TCRdb holds only in-frame clones, not every one. The sample gives almost 750,000 clones, 55% to 80% of which show up once; about 1.7% is in the top ten. This receptor was taken from a woman in her twenties or thirties in good health. The specimen sequenced was memory CD4+ T cells sorted from blood. This sample's subset: CD45RA-negative fraction.

Written as DNA, the CDR3 is TGTGCCAGCAGTTACTCGAGCTTCATGAACACTGAAGCTTTCTTT. This translates into CASSYSSFMNTEAFF. This chain links TRBV6-5 with TRBJ1-1; D uncertain. The CDR3 runs to 15 residues. CDR1 is MNHEY and CDR2 is SVGAGI in the germline V gene. The V end lost 0 bases, the J end lost 0 bases, and 8 bases lay between the germline ends.